One sample yielded the 8 T cell receptor beta chains listed below, sequenced in a study of blood T cells in healthy people across ages. For the second PCR, which ran for about 7 to 11 cycles, a sample-barcoded 5' primer and a J-beta primer mix were used. Each CDR3 protein gets one entry after TCRdb re-called the 5' RACE reads with MiXCR. The sample has some 900,000 distinct CDR3 sequences, about 44% seen once. Sequencing was done on a sample of blood. These receptors originate from a man between 25 and 39 years old in good health.

This clonotype came up a few times. The V gene is TRBV5-1, the J gene TRBJ2-3; D is possibly TRBD1 (6 bases). The CDR3 is made up of 16 amino acids. Germline lookup yields CDR1 SGHRS and CDR2 YFSETQ. V was clipped by 1 base and J by 0 bases, with 12 bases between them. CDR3 residues: CASSLIQGPSTDTQYF. The CDR3 nucleotides read TGCGCCAGCAGCTTGATACAGGGCCCTAGCACAGATACGCAGTATTTT.

The gene calls are TRBV7-2 and TRBJ1-1; D is unclear. The CDR3 loop spans 14 amino acids. Germline V CDR1 and CDR2: SGHTA, FQGNSA. V lost 5 bases to trimming and J lost 4 bases, with 14 bases between them. As DNA, the CDR3 is TGTGCCAGCAGCCTGACACTCGGGAGCACTGAAGCTTTCTTT. This codes for CASSLTLGSTEAFF. The full variable domain, with the rest looked up from reference TRBV7-2 and TRBJ1-1, is GAGVSQSPSNKVTEKGKDVELRCDPISGHTALYWYRQSLGQGLEFLIYFQGNSAPDKSGLPSDRFSAERTGGSVSTLTIQRTQQEDSAVYLCASSLTLGSTEAFFGQGTRLTVV.

The CDR3 region has the DNA TGCGCCAGCAGCTTGGAGCCTAGTAACGCAGATACGCAGTATTTT. Translating it yields CASSLEPSNADTQYF. The chain is built from TRBV5-1 and TRBJ2-3; D gene ambiguous. CDR1 and CDR2 (germline): SGHRS, YFSETQ. Trimming removed 0 bases from V and 4 bases from J, with 12 bases in between. The CDR3 has 15 residues.

This clonotype came up once. The rearrangement uses TRBV6-1 and TRBJ1-2, with D uncertain. V was clipped by 8 bases and J by 4 bases, with 17 bases between them. This CDR3 is 14 amino acids long. Germline V gene sequence: CDR1 MNHNS, CDR2 SASEGT. DNA of the CDR3: TGTGCCAGCGCCAGTAATGGCCGACCCTATGGCTACACCTTC. This gives the protein CASASNGRPYGYTF.

This clonotype has just a few counts. CDR3 DNA: TGTGCCAGCAGTTTATCCGTTTCCAATGAGCAGTTCTTC. Its protein product is CASSLSVSNEQFF. This chain links TRBV27 with TRBJ2-1; no definite D call. This CDR3 comprises 13 residues. Trimming stripped 0 bases from V and 6 bases from J, with 6 bases between. Germline CDR1 and CDR2: MNHEY and SMNVEV (reference sequence).

The genes are TRBV9 and TRBJ2-2; 8 bases align to TRBD1. Trimming cost V 6 bases and J 3 bases; bases outside gene matches: 4. CDR3 size: 14 residues. Germline CDR1 and CDR2: SGDLS and YYNGEE. The CDR3 region is CASTPGQDTGELFF. Here the CDR3 DNA reads TGTGCCAGCACTCCGGGACAGGACACCGGGGAGCTGTTTTTT. Full variable domain (outside the CDR3, taken from reference TRBV9 and TRBJ2-2): DSGVTQTPKHLITATGQRVTLRCSPRSGDLSVYWYQQSLDQGLQFLIQYYNGEERAKGNILERFSAQQFPDLHSELNLSSLELGDSALYFCASTPGQDTGELFFGEGSRLTVL.

V is TRBV27 and J is TRBJ2-5; weak D call: TRBD1 (5 bases). The DNA end favors TRBJ2-7, so the J call may be wrong. The CDR3 runs 15 residues. Germline CDR1 and CDR2: MNHEY and SMNVEV (reference sequence). The CDR3 DNA follows: TGTGCCAGCAGTTTATCTAGGCAGGGCATCCACGAGCAGTACTTC. It codes for CASSLSRQGIHEQYF.

V is TRBV6-5 and J is TRBJ1-6; weak D call: TRBD1 (5 bases). Germline V lookup: CDR1 MNHEY, CDR2 SVGAGI. The CDR3 consists of 16 residues. Trimming shortened V by 6 bases and J by 10 bases, and 22 bases separated the two germline ends. This CDR3 reads CASSAGAGIRESPLHF. The CDR3 DNA follows: TGTGCCAGCAGCGCCGGGGCAGGGATTAGAGAATCACCCCTCCACTTT.